These T cell receptor beta chains were read from a single sample in a study of shared clonotypes between healthy human individuals. Profiled with immunoSEQ multiplex PCR; TCRdb holds only in-frame clones, not every one. The data contain about 770,000 clones, roughly 72% of them seen just once; the ten biggest clones take up around 1.7%. Sequencing was done on a sample of memory CD4+ T cells sorted from blood. These receptors came from a woman under 40 in good health. Both conserved end residues are part of each CDR3. D genes are given only for firm matches. The listing skips clone size in some rows; elsewhere it reads once, few, many or a size class.

TRBJ1-2 . TRBV20-1 . TGCAGTGCCTCCATAGACTATGGCTACACCTTC CSASIDYGYTF
TRBJ1-1 . TRBV28 . TGTGCCAGCATTCCGGAGGTGCACACTGAAGCTTTCTTT CASIPEVHTEAFF
TRBJ2-5 . TRBV9 . TGTGCCAGCAGCGTAATAGAAGGGGTGGGGGAGACCCAGTACTTC CASSVIEGVGETQYF
TRBJ1-1 few TRBV19 . TGTGCCACCTGGGGGTATGGTGGGGGTGAGAACACTGAAGCTTTCTTT CATWGYGGGENTEAFF
TRBJ2-6 . TRBV28 . TGTGCCAGCAGTCCCACACACTCTGGGGCCAACGTCCTGACTTTC CASSPTHSGANVLTF
TRBJ2-2 . TRBV30 . TGTGCCTGGAGCCGCAGGAGGCAGGGGGGTCTCACGCCAAACACCGGGGAGCTGTTTTTT CAWSRRRQGGLTPNTGELFF
TRBJ2-7 . TRBV19 . TGTGCCAGTAGTTCCCTTAGGGAGCAGTACTTC CASSSLREQYF
TRBJ2-1 . TRBV5-6 . TGTGCCAGCAGCTTGCAGGTTTTGGATGAGCAGTTCTTC CASSLQVLDEQFF
TRBJ1-1 once TRBV7-6 . TGTGCCAGCAGCTTGACGGTACGGGACGCCATGAACACTGAAGCTTTCTTT CASSLTVRDAMNTEAFF
TRBJ1-5 . TRBV6-1 . TGTGCCAGCAGTGACCCCTCTAGCGGGCAGCCGCCCCAGCATTTT CASSDPSSGQPPQHF
TRBJ1-2 . TRBV29-1 TRBD1 TGCAGCGTTGAAGACCGGGACAGGGCTGGCTACACCTTC CSVEDRDRAGYTF
TRBJ2-7 . TRBV7-8 TRBD2 TGTGCCAGCAGCAGCGGGACTAGCGGGGGAGCCTACGAGCAGTACTTC CASSSGTSGGAYEQYF
TRBJ1-3 once TRBV29-1 TRBD1 TGCAGCGTCGCCCAGGGGGAACTTGGAAACACCATATATTTT CSVAQGELGNTIYF
TRBJ2-7 . TRBV10-3 . TGTGCCATCAGCGCTCGAACTAGCTACGAGCAGTACTTC CAISARTSYEQYF
TRBJ1-2 . TRBV2 . TGTGCCAGCACCCGGGACGGAGGATATGGCTACACCTTC CASTRDGGYGYTF
TRBJ2-3 . TRBV12-5 TRBD2 TGTGCTAGTGGTTTGGTACTAGCGGGAGGGCCCTCGGATACGCAGTATTTT CASGLVLAGGPSDTQYF
TRBJ1-2 . TRBV7-9 . TGTGCCAGCAGCTTAGCCTCGACAGACTATGGCTACACCTTC CASSLASTDYGYTF
TRBJ1-1 few TRBV7-6 TRBD1 TGTGCCAGCAGCCCCCGACAGGGAAGGGAAGCTTTCTTT CASSPRQGREAFF
TRBJ2-7 once TRBV7-9 TRBD1 TGTGCCAGCAGCTTAGACGGACAGGGGAGCGGGCAGTACTTC CASSLDGQGSGQYF
TRBJ2-7 . TRBV11-2 . TGTGCCAGCAGCTTAGAGCCCGGTCGCGTCCACGAGCAGTACTTC CASSLEPGRVHEQYF
TRBJ1-3 . TRBV6-1 . TGTGCCAGCAGTGAAGGGGGAAGAAACACCATATATTTT CASSEGGRNTIYF
TRBJ2-2 once TRBV7-2 TRBD2 TGTGCCAGCAGCTTAGTTGCGGGAGTAACCGGGGAGCTGTTTTTT CASSLVAGVTGELFF
TRBJ1-1 . TRBV30 . TGTGCCTGGAGTTCGGACAGGAACACTGAAGCTTTCTTT CAWSSDRNTEAFF
TRBJ2-5 . TRBV11-2 . TGTGCCAGCAGCTTGAGCCAGGGGAACCAAGAGACCCAGTACTTC CASSLSQGNQETQYF
TRBJ1-2 . TRBV28 . TGTGCCAGCGTCCTCGATGGGGGCGGCTACACCTTC CASVLDGGGYTF
TRBJ2-3 . TRBV4-2 . TGTGCCAGCAGCCTACAGAGCTTTAGCACAGATACGCAGTATTTT CASSLQSFSTDTQYF
TRBJ2-1 . TRBV27 TRBD2 TGTGCCAGCAGTACTAATCGGCTAGCGGGAAACAATGAGCAGTTCTTC CASSTNRLAGNNEQFF
TRBJ2-1 . TRBV6-1 . TGTGCCAGCAGTGAACCCGTAGGAGGGGGAGGCTACAATGAGCAGTTCTTC CASSEPVGGGGYNEQFF